This T cell receptor beta chain was found in a study of CD8+CD57+ T cells in acquired aplastic anemia. This clonotype has a handful of counts. By flow cytometry, patients selected for sequencing had shown an expansion of CD8+CD57+ cells. The patients all had a severe acquired aplastic anemia diagnosis. Germline lookup yields CDR1 SGHRS and CDR2 YFSETQ. The ends lost 3 bases at V and 2 bases at J; junction bases unmatched: 10. The CDR3 is made up of 16 amino acids. It was genomic DNA that served as the template for profiling TCR beta VDJ and CDR3. TCRdb passed the reads through MiXCR, listing each CDR3 protein once. The sample has 450,000 to 550,000 distinct CDR3 sequences, under 40% seen once.

This sequence was found in a human donor with aplastic anemia. Sequencing input: sorted CD4+, CD8+, or CD8+CD57+ T cells (not recorded which) from PBMCs. The V and J genes are TRBV5-1 and TRBJ1-2, with 7 positions matching TRBD1. The CDR3, as DNA: TGCGCCAGCAGCTCCAGTCCCGGGACAGAAAACTATGGCTACACCTTC. This sequence encodes CASSSSPGTENYGYTF.